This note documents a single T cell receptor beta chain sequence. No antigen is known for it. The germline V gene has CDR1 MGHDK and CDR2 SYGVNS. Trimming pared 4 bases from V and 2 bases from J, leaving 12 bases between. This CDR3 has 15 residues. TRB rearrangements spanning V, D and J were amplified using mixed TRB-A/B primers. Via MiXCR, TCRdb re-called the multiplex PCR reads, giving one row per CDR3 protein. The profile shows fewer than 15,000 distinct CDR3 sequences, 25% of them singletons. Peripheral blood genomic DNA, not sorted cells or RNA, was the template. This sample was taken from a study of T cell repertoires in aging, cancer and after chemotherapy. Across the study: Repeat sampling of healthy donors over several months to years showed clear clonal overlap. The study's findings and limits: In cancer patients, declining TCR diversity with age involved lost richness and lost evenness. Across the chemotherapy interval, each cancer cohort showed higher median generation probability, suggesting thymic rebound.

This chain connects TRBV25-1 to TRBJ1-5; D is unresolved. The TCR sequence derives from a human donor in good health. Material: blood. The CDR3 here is CASSGGGGGNQPQHF. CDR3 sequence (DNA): TGTGCCAGCAGTGGGGGTGGAGGTGGCAATCAGCCCCAGCATTTT.